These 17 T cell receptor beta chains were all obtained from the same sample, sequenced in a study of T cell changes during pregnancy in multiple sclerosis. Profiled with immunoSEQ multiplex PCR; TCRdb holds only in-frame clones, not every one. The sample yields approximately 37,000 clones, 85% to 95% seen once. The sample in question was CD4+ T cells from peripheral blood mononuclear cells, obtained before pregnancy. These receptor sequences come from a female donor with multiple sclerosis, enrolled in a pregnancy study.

The CDR3 nucleotides are TGTGCCAGCAGCTTAGGCGGGGGGAACACTGAAGCTTTCTTT. Amino acid sequence: CASSLGGGNTEAFF. The chain uses TRBV11-3 and TRBJ1-1, with a tentative D call TRBD1 (5 bases). This CDR3 is built from 14 residues. Germline CDR1 is SGHNT and CDR2 is YENEEA. The ends were cut back, 1 base at V and 1 base at J, with 7 bases in the middle. Complete variable domain (other parts from reference TRBV11-3 and TRBJ1-1): EAGVVQSPRYKIIEKKQPVAFWCNPISGHNTLYWYLQNLGQGPELLIRYENEEAVDDSQLPKDRFSAERLKGVDSTLKIQPAELGDSAVYLCASSLGGGNTEAFFGQGTRLTVV.

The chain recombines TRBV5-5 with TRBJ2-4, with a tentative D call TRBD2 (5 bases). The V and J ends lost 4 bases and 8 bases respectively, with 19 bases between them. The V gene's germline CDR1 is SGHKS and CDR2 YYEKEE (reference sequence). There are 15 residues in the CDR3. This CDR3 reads CASSPVDYKRYIQYF. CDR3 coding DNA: TGTGCCAGCAGCCCGGTCGACTATAAGAGGTACATTCAGTACTTC. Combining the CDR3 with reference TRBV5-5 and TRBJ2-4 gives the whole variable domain DAGVTQSPTHLIKTRGQQVTLRCSPISGHKSVSWYQQVLGQGPQFIFQYYEKEERGRGNFPDRFSARQFPNYSSELNVNALLLGDSALYLCASSPVDYKRYIQYFGAGTRLSVL.

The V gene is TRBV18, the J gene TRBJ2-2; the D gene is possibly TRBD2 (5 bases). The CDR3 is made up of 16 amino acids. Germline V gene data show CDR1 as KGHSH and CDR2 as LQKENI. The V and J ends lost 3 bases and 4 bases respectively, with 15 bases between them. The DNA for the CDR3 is TGTGCCAGCTCACCCCCGGGAAACCTAATCACCGGGGAGCTGTTTTTT. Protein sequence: CASSPPGNLITGELFF.

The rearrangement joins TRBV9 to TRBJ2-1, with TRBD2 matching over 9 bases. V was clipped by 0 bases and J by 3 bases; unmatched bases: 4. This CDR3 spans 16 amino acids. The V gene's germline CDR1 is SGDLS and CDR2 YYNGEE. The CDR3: CASSVGAGGGYNEQFF. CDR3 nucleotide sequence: TGTGCCAGCAGCGTAGGCGCGGGAGGGGGCTACAATGAGCAGTTCTTC.

The CDR3 bases are TGTGCCAGCAGGAGGGGAGGGGATCAGCCCCAGCATTTT. Its translation is CASRRGGDQPQHF. V and J are TRBV28 and TRBJ1-5, with a tentative D call TRBD1 (5 bases). The germline CDR1 and CDR2 sequences are MDHEN and SYDVKM. Trimming removed 6 bases from V and 5 bases from J, with 11 bases in between. The CDR3 sequence is 13 residues long.

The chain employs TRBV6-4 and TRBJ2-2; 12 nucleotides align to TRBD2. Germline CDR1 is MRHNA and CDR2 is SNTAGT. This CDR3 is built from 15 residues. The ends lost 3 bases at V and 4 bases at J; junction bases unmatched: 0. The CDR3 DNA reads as TGTGCCAGCAGTGAGACTAGCGGGAGCACCGGGGAGCTGTTTTTT. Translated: CASSETSGSTGELFF.

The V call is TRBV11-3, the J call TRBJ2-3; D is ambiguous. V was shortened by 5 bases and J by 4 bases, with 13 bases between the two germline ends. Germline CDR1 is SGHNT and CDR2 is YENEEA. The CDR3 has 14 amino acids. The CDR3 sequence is CASSRDLQPDTQYF. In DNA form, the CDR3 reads TGTGCCAGCAGCAGAGACCTACAGCCAGATACGCAGTATTTT.

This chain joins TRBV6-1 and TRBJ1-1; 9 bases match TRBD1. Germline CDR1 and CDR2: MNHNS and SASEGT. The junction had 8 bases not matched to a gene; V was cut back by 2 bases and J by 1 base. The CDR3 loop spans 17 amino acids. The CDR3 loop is CASSELTGGFWNTEAFF. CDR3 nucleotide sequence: TGTGCCAGCAGTGAACTGACAGGGGGGTTTTGGAACACTGAAGCTTTCTTT.

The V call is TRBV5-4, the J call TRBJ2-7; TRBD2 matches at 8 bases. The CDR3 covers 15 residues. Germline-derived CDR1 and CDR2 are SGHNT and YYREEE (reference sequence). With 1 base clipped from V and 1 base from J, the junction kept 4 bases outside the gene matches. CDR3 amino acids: CASSLRGGRSYEQYF. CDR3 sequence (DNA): TGTGCCAGCAGCTTGAGGGGCGGGAGGTCCTACGAGCAGTACTTC.

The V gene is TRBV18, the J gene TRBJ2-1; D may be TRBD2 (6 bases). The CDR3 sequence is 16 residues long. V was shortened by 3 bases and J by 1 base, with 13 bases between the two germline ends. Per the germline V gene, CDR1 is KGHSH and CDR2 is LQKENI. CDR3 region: CASSPGTRGSYNEQFF. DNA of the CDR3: TGTGCCAGCTCACCGGGGACTCGGGGGTCCTACAATGAGCAGTTCTTC.

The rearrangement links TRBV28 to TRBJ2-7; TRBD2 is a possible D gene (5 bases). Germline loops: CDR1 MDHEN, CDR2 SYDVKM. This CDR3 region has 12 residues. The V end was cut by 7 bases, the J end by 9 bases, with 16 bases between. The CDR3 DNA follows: TGTGCCAGCACCTCGGGCCTCCGGGGGCAGTACTTC. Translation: CASTSGLRGQYF.

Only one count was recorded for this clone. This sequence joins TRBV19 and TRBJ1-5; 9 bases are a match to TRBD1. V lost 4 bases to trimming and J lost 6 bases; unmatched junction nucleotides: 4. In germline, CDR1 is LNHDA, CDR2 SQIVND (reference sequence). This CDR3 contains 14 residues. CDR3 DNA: TGTGCCAGTAGTACTACAGGGGGCGGTCAGCCCCAGCATTTT. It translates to CASSTTGGGQPQHF. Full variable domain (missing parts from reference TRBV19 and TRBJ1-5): DGGITQSPKYLFRKEGQNVTLSCEQNLNHDAMYWYRQDPGQGLRLIYYSQIVNDFQKGDIAEGYSVSREKKESFPLTVTSAQKNPTAFYLCASSTTGGGQPQHFGDGTRLSIL.

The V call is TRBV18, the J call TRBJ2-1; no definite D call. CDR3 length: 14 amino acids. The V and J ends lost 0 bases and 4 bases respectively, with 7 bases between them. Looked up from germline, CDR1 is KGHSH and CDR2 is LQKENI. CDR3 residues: CASSPPTVYNEQFF. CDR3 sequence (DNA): TGTGCCAGCTCACCACCCACGGTGTACAATGAGCAGTTCTTC.

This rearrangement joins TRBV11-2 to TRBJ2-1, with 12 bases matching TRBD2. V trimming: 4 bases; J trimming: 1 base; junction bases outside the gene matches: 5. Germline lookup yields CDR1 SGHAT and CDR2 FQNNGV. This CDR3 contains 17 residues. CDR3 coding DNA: TGTGCCAGCAGCTATGGACTAGCGGGACAGTCCTACAATGAGCAGTTCTTC. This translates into CASSYGLAGQSYNEQFF. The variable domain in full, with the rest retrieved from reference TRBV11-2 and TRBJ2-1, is EAGVAQSPRYKIIEKRQSVAFWCNPISGHATLYWYQQILGQGPKLLIQFQNNGVVDDSQLPKDRFSAERLKGVDSTLKIQPAKLEDSAVYLCASSYGLAGQSYNEQFFGPGTRLTVL.

CDR3: CASMGAGANVLTF. The CDR3 bases are TGTGCCAGTATGGGAGCTGGGGCCAACGTCCTGACTTTC. This chain joins TRBV19 and TRBJ2-6; D might be TRBD2 (5 bases). V was shortened by 7 bases and J by 2 bases, with 6 bases between the two germline ends. The CDR3 is 13 amino acids. The germline gives CDR1 LNHDA, CDR2 SQIVND (reference sequence).

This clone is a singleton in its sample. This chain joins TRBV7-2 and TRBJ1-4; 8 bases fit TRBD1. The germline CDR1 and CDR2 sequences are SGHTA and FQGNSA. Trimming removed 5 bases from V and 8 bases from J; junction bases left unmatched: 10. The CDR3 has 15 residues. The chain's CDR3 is CASSISGTGREKLFF. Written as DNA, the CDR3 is TGTGCCAGCAGCATCTCCGGGACAGGACGGGAAAAACTGTTTTTT.

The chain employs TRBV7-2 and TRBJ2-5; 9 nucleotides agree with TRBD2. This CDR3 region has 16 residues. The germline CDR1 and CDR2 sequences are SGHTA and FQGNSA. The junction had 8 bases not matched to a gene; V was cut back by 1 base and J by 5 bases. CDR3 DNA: TGTGCCAGCAGCTTAGATATAGCGGGGGCAGGGGAGACCCAGTACTTC. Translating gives CASSLDIAGAGETQYF. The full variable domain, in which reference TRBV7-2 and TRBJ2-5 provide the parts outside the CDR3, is GAGVSQSPSNKVTEKGKDVELRCDPISGHTALYWYRQSLGQGLEFLIYFQGNSAPDKSGLPSDRFSAERTGGSVSTLTIQRTQQEDSAVYLCASSLDIAGAGETQYFGPGTRLLVL.